Listed below are T cell receptor beta chains from one sample, sequenced in a study of control samples from healthy donors and cancer patients. TCRdb's table, derived via immunoSEQ multiplex PCR, lists solely in-frame clones and lacks some. The data show about 89,000 clones, with more than 75% seen just once and less than 2.5% held by the top ten. Specimen: blood. The receptors here all came from a woman in her thirties or forties in good health. Both conserved end residues are part of each CDR3. Each record gives: V gene, J gene, D gene, clone size, CDR3 DNA, CDR3 protein. A D gene is named only where the DNA matches it firmly. Size is omitted from some rows. Given values are once, few, many or a class for expanded clones.

TRBV9	TRBJ1-1	-	-	TGTGCCAGCAGCGTAGACTCGGGGCTTACTGAAGCTTTCTTT	CASSVDSGLTEAFF
TRBV19	TRBJ1-6	-	-	TGTGCCAGTAGTCACTGGGACGGGAATTCACCCCTCCACTTT	CASSHWDGNSPLHF
TRBV21-1	TRBJ1-5	-	-	TGTGCCAGCGAAATACCAGGGACAACTACTAGCAATCAGCCCCAGCATTTT	CASEIPGTTTSNQPQHF
TRBV6-5	TRBJ1-1	TRBD1	-	TGTGCCAGCAGTTCCGCAGGGGGTATGAACACTGAAGCTTTCTTT	CASSSAGGMNTEAFF
TRBV5-1	TRBJ2-3	-	-	TGCGCCAGCAGCTTGGGGGTGGCGGGACTTCTCACAGATACGCAGTATTTT	CASSLGVAGLLTDTQYF
TRBV18	TRBJ2-5	-	once	TGTGCCAGCTCACCATCGGGACGAGGGGCCGAGACCCAGTACTTC	CASSPSGRGAETQYF
TRBV24-1	TRBJ1-2	TRBD1	-	TGTGCCACCAGTGGGGGGACAGGGCTAGGCTACACCTTC	CATSGGTGLGYTF
TRBV18	TRBJ2-1	-	-	TGTGCCAGCTCACCGGGGGCGTCGGGACTGCAGTTCTTC	CASSPGASGLQFF
TRBV19	TRBJ1-1	-	once	TGTGCCAGTAGTATCGAGGGGAACACTGAAGCTTTCTTT	CASSIEGNTEAFF
TRBV5-1	TRBJ2-3	TRBD2	-	TGCGCCAGCAGATCTGCGGTTAGCGGGGGGGCCAAAGATACGCAGTATTTT	CASRSAVSGGAKDTQYF
TRBV18	TRBJ1-1	-	-	TGTGCCAGCTCACTGTCGGGACCCAACACTGAAGCTTTCTTT	CASSLSGPNTEAFF
TRBV7-9	TRBJ1-2	TRBD1	-	TGTGCCAGCAGCTTAGTACAGGGGGCAAATGGCTACACCTTC	CASSLVQGANGYTF
TRBV13	TRBJ2-3	TRBD1	-	TGTGCCAGCAGCTTAGGCACAGGGCCAGGGGGCGCAGATACGCAGTATTTT	CASSLGTGPGGADTQYF
TRBV6-2/TRBV6-3	TRBJ2-7	-	few	TGTGCCAGCAGTTACAGCCCCACGGACTCCTACGAGCAGTACTTC	CASSYSPTDSYEQYF
TRBV7-3	TRBJ2-1	-	once	TGTGCCAGCAGCCCCGCGCCGGGGGCAGACAATGAGCAGTTCTTC	CASSPAPGADNEQFF
TRBV24-1	TRBJ2-5	-	-	TGTGCCACCAGTGATCAGAGGGGCTTACAAGAGACCCAGTACTTC	CATSDQRGLQETQYF
TRBV5-1	TRBJ1-5	-	-	TGCGCCAGCAGCGACGGGACACCCGGTGGTCAGCCCCAGCATTTT	CASSDGTPGGQPQHF